This TCR beta chain was recovered during a study of blood T cell repertoires in COVID-19. Study background: The study drew acute and convalescent COVID-19 samples from the United States, Italy and Spain. Sources were T cells, B-cell-depleted T cells, or PBMCs; the material itself was cDNA or gDNA.

How the authors handled the data: Using reference gene primer amplification, nucleated cell counts were estimated. The protocol was immunoSEQ multiplex PCR, while the TCRdb copy is restricted to in-frame clones and leaves out a portion. D and trimming were read from the DNA, whereas the V and J calls and clone size are those reported in that table. The repertoire consists of about 26,000 clones, with around 93% occurring once and the leading ten covering about 1.9%. The CDR3 consists of 19 residues. The germline CDR1 and CDR2 sequences are LGHNA and YNFKEQ. Germline trimming cut 0 bases from V and 2 bases from J; bases unmatched to any gene: 11.

Sample: peripheral blood. This TCR derives from a human donor in a cohort sampled during active COVID-19. This chain joins TRBV4-2 and TRBJ2-3; 10 nucleotides agree with TRBD2. The DNA for the CDR3 is TGTGCCAGCAGCCAAGACCTAGGGGCTAGCGGGGGACCCACAGATACGCAGTATTTT. It yields the protein CASSQDLGASGGPTDTQYF.